The TCR beta chain described here comes from a study of blood T cell repertoires in COVID-19. Produced via immunoSEQ multiplex PCR; TCRdb's table is partial and in-frame only. In the table there are 150,000 to 180,000 clones, around 85% of which are singletons. In germline, CDR1 is MNHNY, CDR2 SVGAGI (reference sequence). This CDR3 contains 13 residues. V shed 6 bases and J shed 2 bases, with 10 bases lying between them. The V gene is TRBV6-6, the J gene TRBJ1-2; no clear D. The receptor was isolated from a man in his fifties or sixties with COVID-19, enrolled during active disease. Sequenced: peripheral blood. CDR3 loop: CASRTAGNYGYTF. The CDR3 region has the DNA TGTGCCAGCAGAACCGCGGGGAACTATGGCTACACCTTC.